The TCR beta chain described here comes from a study of human T cells and chemical hapten exposure. Turning to the study itself: Alopecia areata, totalis or universalis affected patients, mainly female. Findings and caveats of the study: DPC sensitization produced no change in TCRs with frequency above 1 in 1000.

Separate cDNA molecules received unique molecular identifiers, which the library attached to them. Each CDR3 protein gets one entry after TCRdb re-called the RACE reads with MiXCR. In the table there are about 160,000 distinct CDR3 sequences, 25% to 35% of which are singletons. This clonotype showed up just a few times. Its antigen remains unidentified. Time point specified: patch test 3, about 24 weeks after DPC sensitization. Treatment indicated: therapeutic diphenylcyclopropenone sensitization with weekly scalp DPC. RNA extraction used unfractionated whole blood as the source of total RNA. The CDR3 is 12 amino acids. Deletions cut 4 bases from V and 5 bases from J, with 9 bases between. The germline V gene encodes CDR1 SGDLS and CDR2 YYNGEE.

The receptor was isolated from a woman younger than 35 with alopecia areata. Some clones in this sample may be carry-over from other donors' samples. The rearrangement joins TRBV9 to TRBJ1-2; the D is unclear. The sequencing used whole blood, collected in connection with sensitization to the hapten diphenylcyclopropenone (DPC). The CDR3 sequence is CASSLTPYGYTF. The CDR3 coding sequence is TGTGCCAGCAGCTTAACACCGTATGGCTACACCTTC.